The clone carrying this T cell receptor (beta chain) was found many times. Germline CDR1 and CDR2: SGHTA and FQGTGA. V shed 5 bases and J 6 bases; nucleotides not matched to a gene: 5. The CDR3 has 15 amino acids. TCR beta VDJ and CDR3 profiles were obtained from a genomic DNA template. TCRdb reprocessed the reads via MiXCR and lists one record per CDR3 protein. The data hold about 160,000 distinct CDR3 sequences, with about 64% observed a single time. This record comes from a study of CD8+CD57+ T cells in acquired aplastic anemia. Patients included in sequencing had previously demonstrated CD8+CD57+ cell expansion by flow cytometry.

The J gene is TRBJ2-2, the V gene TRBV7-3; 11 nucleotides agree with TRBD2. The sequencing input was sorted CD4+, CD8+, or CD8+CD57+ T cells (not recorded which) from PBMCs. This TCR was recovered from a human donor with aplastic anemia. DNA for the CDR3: TGTGCCAGCAGCCTTAGCGGGGGGGCCGCCGGGGAGCTGTTTTTT. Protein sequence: CASSLSGGAAGELFF.